This T cell receptor (beta chain) comes out of a study of Graves' ophthalmopathy and Graves' hyperthyroidism. In the study overall: If no ophthalmopathy appeared within 18 months of follow-up, hyperthyroidism was termed stable. General study points: Separation of ophthalmopathy from stable hyperthyroidism was achieved by a 13-signature model, at roughly 90% sensitivity and around 81% specificity.

The V end was cut by 5 bases, the J end by 6 bases, with 13 bases between. CDR1 is GTSNPN, CDR2 SVGIG, per germline (reference sequence). This CDR3 is built from 12 residues. Other autoimmune diseases, uncontrolled infections, pregnancy or lactation ruled patients out of participation. Establishment of the diagnosis relied upon clinical symptoms, serum thyroxine, TRAb, thyroid ultrasound and orbital computed tomography. Using RNA transcripts, the TCR beta CDR3 regions were amplified. First-round RT-PCR relied on HTBI primers, and a second-round multiplex PCR came next. TCRdb used MiXCR to reprocess the multiplex PCR reads, holding one entry per CDR3 protein. Altogether 580,000 or so distinct CDR3 sequences are present, about two fifths being singletons, with the ten largest covering about 4.1%. This clonotype was observed a few times. Its matching antigen is unknown.

Sequences were obtained from peripheral blood or thyroid tissue (not recorded which). This clonotype was sampled from an adult man with Graves' hyperthyroidism. The V and J genes are TRBV30 and TRBJ1-2, with a tentative D call TRBD1 (5 bases). In nucleotides, the CDR3 is TGTGCCTGGGGGAGGGACGGAGATGGCTACACCTTC. It translates to CAWGRDGDGYTF. Together with reference TRBV30 and TRBJ1-2, the CDR3 gives the full variable domain: SQTIHQWPATLVQPVGSPLSLECTVEGTSNPNLYWYRQAAGRGLQLLFYSVGIGQISSEVPQNLSASRPQDRQFILSSKKLLLSDSGFYLCAWGRDGDGYTFGSGTRLTVV.